This T cell receptor beta chain was captured in a study of T cell repertoires in cytomegalovirus infection. Background on the study: Carrying CMV and the relevant HLA type showed in public TCR beta signatures.

Study-wide results and limits: In two of eight donors, the top clonotype was HLA-C-restricted CMV-specific. Carriers of CMV plus the relevant HLA were identified by cumulative public TCR beta family frequency.

This clonotype was counted many times. Antigen specificity is unknown. TCRdb re-called the reads with MiXCR, one entry per CDR3 protein. The data show under 250,000 distinct CDR3 sequences, around 12% seen once. Trimming cost V 6 bases and J 6 bases; bases outside gene matches: 14. The CDR3 runs to 16 residues. Sequenced: PBMCs. The origin of this receptor is a human donor in good health (CMV status not recorded). Some clones in this sample may be carry-over from other donors' samples. The chain joins TRBV12-3 or TRBV12-4 to TRBJ1-2, with 9 nucleotides matching TRBD1. The CDR3 spells CASSDTMDRGAHGYTF. DNA for the CDR3: TGTGCCAGCAGCGATACTATGGACAGGGGAGCGCATGGCTACACCTTC.